The rows below give T cell receptor beta chains drawn from one sample of a study of T cell changes during pregnancy in multiple sclerosis. Sequencing used immunoSEQ multiplex PCR; TCRdb keeps in-frame clones, though not all of them. The data show 40,000 or so clones, over 80% seen once. The sequencing used CD4+ T cells from peripheral blood mononuclear cells, collected in the third trimester of pregnancy. The receptors were gathered from a female donor in good health, enrolled as a control in a pregnancy study. Both conserved end residues are trimmed from each CDR3. D genes are given only for firm matches. Clone sizes are given selectively: once, few, many, or a class where the clone is expanded.

v_call: TRBV5-1
j_call: TRBJ2-7
clone_size: .
d_call: .
cdr3_aa: ASSLVSGGFEQY

v_call: TRBV5-1
j_call: TRBJ1-1
clone_size: .
d_call: .
cdr3_aa: ASSPLRGGLEAF

v_call: TRBV18
j_call: TRBJ1-4
clone_size: .
d_call: .
cdr3_aa: ASSPNFGRIEKLF

v_call: TRBV2
j_call: TRBJ2-7
clone_size: .
d_call: TRBD2
cdr3_aa: ASSALPGGEQY

v_call: TRBV30
j_call: TRBJ2-7
clone_size: .
d_call: .
cdr3_aa: AWRSPGSEQY

v_call: TRBV28
j_call: TRBJ2-3
clone_size: few
d_call: TRBD2
cdr3_aa: ASILAGGRSDTQY

v_call: TRBV10-3
j_call: TRBJ1-2
clone_size: .
d_call: .
cdr3_aa: AISEPLKSGRGIYGYT

v_call: TRBV6-6
j_call: TRBJ2-2
clone_size: .
d_call: TRBD2
cdr3_aa: ASSLSTSGVTGELF

v_call: TRBV18
j_call: TRBJ2-3
clone_size: .
d_call: TRBD2
cdr3_aa: ASSPGTSGTDTQY

v_call: TRBV5-8
j_call: TRBJ2-1
clone_size: .
d_call: .
cdr3_aa: ASNLQYEQF

v_call: TRBV7-2
j_call: TRBJ1-1
clone_size: .
d_call: TRBD1
cdr3_aa: ASSLRRTGVGTEAF

v_call: TRBV7-3
j_call: TRBJ1-2
clone_size: few
d_call: .
cdr3_aa: ASSLDPQGLGYGYT

v_call: TRBV7-3
j_call: TRBJ2-2
clone_size: .
d_call: .
cdr3_aa: ASSRGNTGELF

v_call: TRBV25-1
j_call: TRBJ2-1
clone_size: .
d_call: .
cdr3_aa: ASSEPRIDNEQF

v_call: TRBV2
j_call: TRBJ1-1
clone_size: few
d_call: .
cdr3_aa: ASSAGRRGSTEAF

v_call: TRBV18
j_call: TRBJ2-1
clone_size: .
d_call: TRBD2
cdr3_aa: ASSPFTSGSGEQF

v_call: TRBV6-5
j_call: TRBJ1-5
clone_size: .
d_call: TRBD1
cdr3_aa: ASSLQGGNQPQH

v_call: TRBV7-2
j_call: TRBJ1-5
clone_size: .
d_call: TRBD1
cdr3_aa: ASSPGQGLGQPQH

v_call: TRBV19
j_call: TRBJ2-3
clone_size: .
d_call: TRBD2
cdr3_aa: ASRIRTSGGASTDTQY

v_call: TRBV7-2
j_call: TRBJ2-1
clone_size: once
d_call: .
cdr3_aa: ASSFVQGSYNEQF

v_call: TRBV2
j_call: TRBJ1-5
clone_size: .
d_call: TRBD1
cdr3_aa: ASTPGQGNQPQH

v_call: TRBV11-2
j_call: TRBJ1-4
clone_size: .
d_call: .
cdr3_aa: ASSLILGVRANEKLF

v_call: TRBV7-9
j_call: TRBJ1-1
clone_size: once
d_call: .
cdr3_aa: ASRTDVMNTEAF

v_call: TRBV27
j_call: TRBJ2-5
clone_size: .
d_call: TRBD2
cdr3_aa: ASSLASGGGIQTQY

v_call: TRBV28
j_call: TRBJ1-2
clone_size: .
d_call: TRBD1
cdr3_aa: ASSWDRGHGYT

v_call: TRBV7-2
j_call: TRBJ2-1
clone_size: .
d_call: TRBD2
cdr3_aa: ASSTTSGAYNEQF

v_call: TRBV28
j_call: TRBJ1-4
clone_size: .
d_call: TRBD1
cdr3_aa: ASTTAGGRSNEKLF

v_call: TRBV19
j_call: TRBJ2-5
clone_size: .
d_call: TRBD1
cdr3_aa: ASSTTGQETQY

v_call: TRBV21-1
j_call: TRBJ1-2
clone_size: .
d_call: .
cdr3_aa: ASNLYPGTSGYT

v_call: TRBV28
j_call: TRBJ1-2
clone_size: .
d_call: TRBD1
cdr3_aa: ASSWDRVGDGYT

v_call: TRBV9
j_call: TRBJ2-3
clone_size: .
d_call: TRBD2
cdr3_aa: ASSVRGAGASTDTQY

v_call: TRBV4-2
j_call: TRBJ2-2
clone_size: .
d_call: TRBD2
cdr3_aa: ASSQGLAVDTGELF

v_call: TRBV28
j_call: TRBJ2-7
clone_size: .
d_call: TRBD2
cdr3_aa: ASRDPAGGLYEQY

v_call: TRBV5-8
j_call: TRBJ1-5
clone_size: .
d_call: TRBD1
cdr3_aa: ASSLGTGVNQPQH

v_call: TRBV19
j_call: TRBJ1-4
clone_size: .
d_call: TRBD1
cdr3_aa: ASSPTQTGGDEKLF

v_call: TRBV19
j_call: TRBJ1-1
clone_size: once
d_call: .
cdr3_aa: ASSIRDTEAF

v_call: TRBV14
j_call: TRBJ1-2
clone_size: .
d_call: .
cdr3_aa: ASSQDQAYGYT

v_call: TRBV27
j_call: TRBJ1-3
clone_size: .
d_call: .
cdr3_aa: ASRVNSGNTIY

v_call: TRBV20-1
j_call: TRBJ2-1
clone_size: .
d_call: .
cdr3_aa: SPYRNEQF

v_call: TRBV30
j_call: TRBJ2-5
clone_size: .
d_call: TRBD2
cdr3_aa: GTSPNGETQY

v_call: TRBV27
j_call: TRBJ1-6
clone_size: .
d_call: .
cdr3_aa: ASSWGRRGSGNSPLH

v_call: TRBV9
j_call: TRBJ2-7
clone_size: .
d_call: TRBD2
cdr3_aa: ASSPMTSGGSYEQY

v_call: TRBV27
j_call: TRBJ1-6
clone_size: .
d_call: TRBD1
cdr3_aa: ASSSRQGFNSPLH

v_call: TRBV27
j_call: TRBJ2-5
clone_size: once
d_call: TRBD1
cdr3_aa: ASSLNRGETQY

v_call: TRBV14
j_call: TRBJ2-1
clone_size: .
d_call: .
cdr3_aa: ASSQVGGASYNEQF

v_call: TRBV18
j_call: TRBJ1-1
clone_size: .
d_call: .
cdr3_aa: ASSPWEGEAAEAF

v_call: TRBV6-4
j_call: TRBJ2-3
clone_size: .
d_call: .
cdr3_aa: ASSPRSSTDTQY

v_call: TRBV6-1
j_call: TRBJ1-1
clone_size: .
d_call: .
cdr3_aa: ASSEARTEAF